Listed below are T cell receptor beta chains from one sample, sequenced in a study of T cell changes during pregnancy in multiple sclerosis. Sequenced by immunoSEQ multiplex PCR; TCRdb stores in-frame clones only, minus some. The data contain approximately 94,000 clones, around 93% of them singletons. The sample in question was peripheral blood, obtained after pregnancy. These receptor sequences come from a female donor with multiple sclerosis, enrolled in a pregnancy study. Each CDR3 is given with its conserved first and last residue. Each record gives: clone size, V gene, J gene, D gene, CDR3 protein, CDR3 DNA. D genes are given only for firm matches. The size entry is marked missing in some rows and otherwise reads once, few, many or a size class.

>.|TRBV30|TRBJ1-4|TRBD1
CAWTITTGGSEKLFF
TGTGCCTGGACTATCACGACAGGGGGCTCTGAAAAACTGTTTTTT
>.|TRBV5-5|TRBJ1-2|.
CASSLDTASYGYTF
TGTGCCAGCAGCTTGGATACAGCCTCCTATGGCTACACCTTC
>.|TRBV6-6|TRBJ2-7|TRBD1
CASSYSGTGYEQYF
TGTGCCAGCAGTTACTCGGGGACAGGCTACGAGCAGTACTTC
>.|TRBV5-4|TRBJ2-7|TRBD2
CASSKTSGGRMEQYF
TGTGCCAGCAGCAAAACTAGCGGGGGCCGTATGGAGCAGTACTTC
>.|TRBV7-8|TRBJ2-7|TRBD1
CASSLADRGLNEQYF
TGTGCCAGCAGCTTAGCTGACAGGGGTCTCAACGAGCAGTACTTC
>.|TRBV15|TRBJ2-1|.
CATRKSVALGDNEQFF
TGTGCCACCAGAAAGTCGGTGGCCCTCGGGGACAATGAGCAGTTCTTC
>.|TRBV11-2|TRBJ1-6|TRBD1
CASSLDGTVTSPLHF
TGTGCCAGCAGCTTAGACGGGACAGTAACTTCACCCCTCCACTTT
>.|TRBV27|TRBJ1-5|.
CASSLYRGMGQPQHF
TGTGCCAGCAGTTTATACCGAGGGATGGGGCAGCCCCAGCATTTT
>few|TRBV27|TRBJ1-1|.
CASSLGRAPGRTEAFF
TGTGCCAGCAGCCTAGGCAGGGCCCCAGGGCGGACTGAAGCTTTCTTT
>.|TRBV2|TRBJ1-5|.
CASSQGLGQPQHF
TGTGCCAGCAGTCAGGGGTTGGGTCAGCCCCAGCATTTT
>.|TRBV4-1|TRBJ1-2|.
CASSQEGEGDVLGYTF
TGCGCCAGCAGCCAAGAAGGGGAAGGGGATGTATTGGGCTACACCTTC
>.|TRBV5-6|TRBJ2-1|.
CASSPTRGEGRRNEQFF
TGTGCCAGCAGCCCGACTAGGGGGGAGGGCCGGAGGAATGAGCAGTTCTTC
>.|TRBV7-6|TRBJ1-6|.
CASSLARPDRNSPLHF
TGTGCCAGCAGCTTAGCGCGGCCGGATCGTAATTCACCCCTCCACTTT
>once|TRBV9|TRBJ1-1|.
CASSVSPGEAFF
TGTGCCAGCAGCGTGTCACCGGGTGAAGCTTTCTTT
>.|TRBV5-1|TRBJ2-5|TRBD2
CASSLKVGGQETQYF
TGCGCCAGCAGCTTGAAAGTGGGGGGGCAAGAGACCCAGTACTTC
>.|TRBV11-3|TRBJ1-1|TRBD1
CASSAWTGNTEAFF
TGTGCCAGCAGCGCCTGGACAGGGAACACTGAAGCTTTCTTT
>once|TRBV5-1|TRBJ2-7|TRBD2
CASRKREVSHEQYF
TGCGCCAGCAGAAAGCGGGAGGTTTCCCACGAGCAGTACTTC
>.|TRBV28|TRBJ2-5|TRBD1
CASSPPIRGLETQYF
TGTGCCAGCAGTCCCCCTATCAGGGGGCTGGAGACCCAGTACTTC
>.|TRBV29-1|TRBJ2-6|.
CSVARGSGANVLTF
TGCAGCGTTGCAAGGGGGTCGGGGGCCAACGTCCTGACTTTC
>once|TRBV7-9|TRBJ2-7|.
CASSSRQEDYEQYF
TGTGCCAGCAGCTCCCGACAGGAGGACTACGAGCAGTACTTC
>.|TRBV7-9|TRBJ2-7|.
CASSLSTGEQYF
TGTGCCAGCAGCCTCTCTACGGGGGAGCAGTACTTC
>.|TRBV28|TRBJ1-2|.
CASSFGALGASGYTF
TGTGCCAGCAGTTTTGGGGCTTTGGGGGCCAGTGGCTACACCTTC
>.|TRBV15|TRBJ2-7|.
CATSRDISAGYEQYF
TGTGCCACCAGCAGAGATATAAGTGCAGGCTACGAGCAGTACTTC
>.|TRBV6-1|TRBJ2-1|.
CASTSGQQAGEQFF
TGTGCCAGCACCTCAGGGCAACAGGCAGGCGAGCAGTTCTTC
>.|TRBV10-3|TRBJ1-6|.
CAISESRGNSPLHF
TGTGCCATCAGTGAGTCGAGAGGGAATTCACCCCTCCACTTT
>.|TRBV5-4|TRBJ2-5|TRBD2
CASSPRGEETQYF
TGTGCCAGCAGCCCCCGGGGGGAAGAGACCCAGTACTTC
>.|TRBV13|TRBJ1-1|.
CASSPGQGAWRMNTEAFF
TGTGCCAGCAGCCCCGGTCAGGGTGCATGGCGGATGAACACTGAAGCTTTCTTT
>.|TRBV5-1|TRBJ2-1|.
CASSLLGSYNEQFF
TGCGCCAGCAGCTTGCTAGGCTCCTACAATGAGCAGTTCTTC
>.|TRBV30|TRBJ2-3|TRBD2
CAWRALAGDVDTQYF
TGTGCCTGGAGGGCACTAGCGGGAGACGTCGATACGCAGTATTTT
>once|TRBV27|TRBJ2-1|.
CASSLSPQQGGNEQFF
TGTGCCAGCAGTTTATCTCCCCAGCAGGGGGGCAATGAGCAGTTCTTC
>.|TRBV15|TRBJ1-1|.
CATSRVKGKNTEAFF
TGTGCCACCAGCAGAGTAAAGGGGAAGAACACTGAAGCTTTCTTT
>.|TRBV15|TRBJ2-5|TRBD2
CATSRMATGGETQYF
TGTGCCACCAGCAGGATGGCAACGGGAGGAGAGACCCAGTACTTC